The entry below gives a single T cell receptor (beta chain) sequence along with its context. Its antigen is unknown. The data are from a study of beta chain features in type 1 diabetes. Every bit of the isolated RNA underwent reverse transcription, so sequencing read expressed TCRB transcripts. The table came from immunoSEQ multiplex PCR; TCRdb's copy has only in-frame clones and leaves some out. The top ten hold 0.95% to 1.1% of the sample, which has 300,000 to 350,000 clones, around 8.5% seen once. Cells sorted by CD45RO/CCR7/CD25/CD127/CD95/CD27 comprised CD4+ naive, central memory, regulatory and stem cell-like memory cells. Each of the sorted populations had a purity greater than 98%. Notes on the study in general: A moderate, significant TCRB CDR3 shortening appeared in type 1 diabetes across four CD4+ subsets. The naive, central memory and Treg TCRB repertoires looked more alike in patients than they did in healthy donors.

This receptor was obtained from a man younger than 40 with type 1 diabetes. The specimen sequenced was central memory CD4+ T cells from blood.

This chain's CDR3 is CASSRQGVGETQYF. CDR3 DNA sequence: TGCGCCAGCAGCCGTCAGGGAGTAGGAGAGACCCAGTACTTC. The chain uses TRBV4-1 and TRBJ2-5; perhaps D is TRBD1 or TRBD2 (5 bases each). There are 14 residues in the CDR3. Germline loops: CDR1 MGHRA, CDR2 YSYEKL. Trimming shortened V by 4 bases and J by 4 bases, and 13 bases separated the two germline ends.